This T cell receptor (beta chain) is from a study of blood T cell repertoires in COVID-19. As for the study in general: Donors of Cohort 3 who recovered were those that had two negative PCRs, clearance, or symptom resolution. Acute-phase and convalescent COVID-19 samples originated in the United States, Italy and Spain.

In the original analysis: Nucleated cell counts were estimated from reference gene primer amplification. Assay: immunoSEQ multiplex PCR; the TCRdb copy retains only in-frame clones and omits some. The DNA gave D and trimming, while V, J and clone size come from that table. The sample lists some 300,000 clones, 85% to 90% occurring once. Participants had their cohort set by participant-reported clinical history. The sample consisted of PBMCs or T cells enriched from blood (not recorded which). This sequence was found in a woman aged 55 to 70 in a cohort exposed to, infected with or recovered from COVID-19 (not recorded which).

The CDR3 sequence: CATSRLAGGPKAQYF. CDR3 nucleotides: TGTGCCACCAGCAGGTTAGCGGGAGGGCCGAAGGCGCAGTATTTT. The V and J genes are TRBV15 and TRBJ2-3; 11 nucleotides agree with TRBD2. Germline CDR1 LNHNV, CDR2 YYDKDF (reference sequence). The CDR3 extends over 15 amino acids. The V segment lost 3 bases and the J segment 10 bases; nucleotides outside the gene matches: 9.